The 9 T cell receptor beta chains reported below all come from one sample, sequenced in a study of glioma-infiltrating T cells after dendritic cell vaccination (dated by TCRdb to about 2016). The library was generated by the immunoSEQ multiplex PCR assay. TCRdb carries this immuneACCESS record with in-frame sequences only. Its versions omit some clonotypes, under half of them owing to an unresolved V gene in the studies checked, with the rest unexplained. The sample table lists roughly 68,000 clones, approximately 78% of them with a count of one. 9% to 10% of the sample lies in the top ten. The input for sequencing was blood, taken before dendritic cell vaccination. The receptors shown here come from a human donor with glioblastoma.

This chain links TRBV5-6 with TRBJ1-6; the D gene is possibly TRBD1 (5 bases). This CDR3 contains 16 residues. Germline V gene lookup returns CDR1 SGHDT and CDR2 YYEEEE. V dropped 0 bases and J dropped 0 bases, with 7 bases sitting between them. The CDR3 DNA reads as TGTGCCAGCAGCTTGGCTAGGGGCTCCTATAATTCACCCCTCCACTTT. Its translation: CASSLARGSYNSPLHF.

This clone was picked up a small number of times. V usage is TRBV7-8 and J usage is TRBJ2-6; 7 bases are shared with TRBD1. The CDR3 contains 18 residues. Germline trimming cut 0 bases from V and 0 bases from J; bases unmatched to any gene: 5. Looked up from germline, CDR1 is SGHVS and CDR2 is FQNEAQ. DNA of the CDR3: TGTGCCAGCAGCTTAGCCTCAAGGACAGGCTCTGGGGCCAACGTCCTGACTTTC. It codes for CASSLASRTGSGANVLTF.

This chain uses TRBV29-1 with TRBJ1-3; D unclear. The V and J ends lost 0 bases and 1 base respectively, with 4 bases between them. The CDR3 has 13 amino acids. The V gene's germline CDR1 is SQVTM and CDR2 ANQGSEA. For the CDR3, the DNA is TGCAGCGTTGAAGATGAGTCTGGAAACACCATATATTTT. Its protein is CSVEDESGNTIYF.

The V call is TRBV27, the J call TRBJ1-5, with D perhaps TRBD1 (5 bases). V was pared by 5 bases and J by 0 bases, with 11 bases between. The CDR3 spans 15 residues. Germline V gene data show CDR1 as MNHEY and CDR2 as SMNVEV (reference sequence). For the CDR3, the DNA is TGTGCCAGCAGTCCTCAGGGATATAGCAATCAGCCCCAGCATTTT. Translated: CASSPQGYSNQPQHF.

The chain joins TRBV6-6 to TRBJ1-2, with 7 nucleotides matching TRBD1. Germline assignment: CDR1 MNHNY and CDR2 SVGAGI (reference sequence). The V segment lost 7 bases and the J segment 2 bases; nucleotides outside the gene matches: 7. The CDR3 loop spans 14 amino acids. CDR3 protein: CASTPRDSNYGYTF. CDR3 coding DNA: TGTGCCAGCACCCCCCGGGACAGCAACTATGGCTACACCTTC.

The gene calls are TRBV4-1 and TRBJ2-1; TRBD2 matches 13 bases. Losses at the gene ends were 8 bases for V and 2 bases for J; bases not matched to a gene: 3. Germline assignment: CDR1 MGHRA and CDR2 YSYEKL. CDR3 length equals 15 residues. The CDR3 DNA follows: TGCGCCAGCCTGGGACTAGCGGGAACCTACAATGAGCAGTTCTTC. Translated: CASLGLAGTYNEQFF.

The V call is TRBV5-6, the J call TRBJ1-1; the D gene is possibly TRBD1 (5 bases). CDR1 and CDR2 (germline): SGHDT, YYEEEE. V lost 4 bases and J 6 bases, leaving 16 bases between the germline ends. This CDR3 region has 14 residues. This CDR3 is CASSTGLTNAEAFF. The CDR3 DNA sequence: TGTGCCAGCAGCACGGGACTCACAAACGCTGAAGCTTTCTTT.

The chain combines TRBV18 with TRBJ2-7; 9 nucleotides line up with TRBD1. Per germline, CDR1 KGHSH and CDR2 LQKENI. The length of the CDR3 is 13 residues. V trimming: 7 bases; J trimming: 2 bases; junction bases outside the gene matches: 3. The CDR3 here is CASLGTGTYEQYF. The DNA of the CDR3 is TGTGCCAGCTTAGGGACAGGGACCTACGAGCAGTACTTC.

This chain joins TRBV28 and TRBJ2-7, with 10 bases matching TRBD2. The J segment lost 7 bases and the V segment lost 7 bases, leaving 10 bases of the junction unmatched. This CDR3 is 14 amino acids long. Per the germline V gene, CDR1 is MDHEN and CDR2 is SYDVKM. The CDR3 nucleotides read TGTGCCAGCAATAGCGGGGGGCGCCCAGGGGAGCAGTACTTC. Protein: CASNSGGRPGEQYF.